This section outlines one T cell receptor beta chain sequence together with its context. The antigen it binds to is not known. No base quality information exists; no much larger clone differs at one position. The Qiagen DNeasy kit was used to extract genomic DNA from unsorted PBMCs and from the negatively selected CD4+ and CD8+ fractions. Using primers that anneal to V and J segments, immunoSEQ multiplex PCR amplified the TCR beta CDR3 regions. Amplification bias was minimized using a synthetic immune receptor repertoire, and residual bias was removed computationally after sequencing. For the original study's pipeline: Repertoire diversity was quantified as the Shannon entropy index using custom Python scripts. The unsorted, CD4+ and CD8+ repertoires were each analyzed separately, with the exception of combined analyses, where CD4+ and CD8+ sequences were merged in silico. A clone counted as expanded when the clone's frequency after treatment rose at least 2-fold relative to C1D1, and clones undetected at baseline were given a pseudocount of 0.5. Singleton clones were defined as clones with 0 or 1 copy at C1D1, and non-singleton clones were defined as clones with 2 or more copies. Clones expanded in unsorted samples were labelled as CD4+, CD8+ or unknown by matching protein sequences in sorted samples from the same patient. Wilcoxon tests on paired samples were used to test diversity changes from C1D1 to C4D1. Entries here come from immuneACCESS through TCRdb and include only in-frame sequences with V and J called. Some clones fail to appear in such tables; in the studies checked, an unresolved V gene covers under half of the shortfall, and the cause of the remainder is unknown. D and trimming come from the DNA, and the V and J calls and clone size come from that table. For this sample there are about 30,000 clones; just over 70% appear just once. The ten largest account for roughly 4% of the sample.

The data stem from a study of PD-1 blockade in classical Hodgkin lymphoma (dated by TCRdb to 2018 to 2021). Study-level background: Nivolumab dosing was 3 mg/kg intravenously every 2 weeks, continuing until either disease progression or unacceptable toxicity. To define a peripheral blood immune signature of response to PD-1 blockade in classical Hodgkin lymphoma, the study combined TCR beta sequencing with CyTOF. Findings and caveats that apply to the study as a whole: Patients starting nivolumab less than 1 year after ASCT had lower diversity and were excluded from later analyses to avoid confounding by immune reconstitution. The study covered only a single clinical trial cohort, and the causes of the repertoire differences, possibly disease activity or prior therapy, were still not defined. CD4+ but not CD8+ TCR diversity rose significantly by C4D1 (p=0.0027 vs p=0.16), most apparent in complete responders (p=0.02). Newly diagnosed patients were reported to have lower baseline TCR diversity than healthy donors, and relapsed/refractory patients were reported to have lower baseline TCR diversity still. Trial patients with a complete response had baseline diversity similar to that of newly diagnosed patients, while partial responders and progressors had significantly lower diversity.

Trimming leaves V shorter by 4 bases and J shorter by 2 bases, with the junction holding 2 bases beyond the gene matches. The germline V gene supplies CDR1 MDHEN and CDR2 SYDVKM. The CDR3 sequence holds 15 residues, the cysteine and phenylalanine included. Only the CDR3 region is kept as DNA, spanning 45 bases read in frame from base 1. In the paper's terms, the time point label means: cycle 2 day 1 (C2D1) of nivolumab. Every trial patient had relapsed after autologous stem cell transplantation, and cohorts A, B and C differed in prior brentuximab vedotin exposure. A total of under 70 patients with relapsed/refractory classical Hodgkin lymphoma made up the trial cohort, and each patient's best overall response was complete response, partial response or progressive disease. In the multi-cohort phase II CheckMate 205 trial, trial patients received single-agent nivolumab. Best overall response was determined by an independent review committee according to the 2007 International Working Group response criteria. Trial PBMCs were collected immediately before nivolumab initiation (C1D1) and during therapy at cycle 2 day 1 and cycle 4 day 1. Peripheral blood was collected in 8 mL Vacutainer Cell Preparation Tubes, from which PBMCs were isolated by centrifugation and then cryopreserved.

The sequence was obtained from a human donor with classical Hodgkin lymphoma. This chain is built from TRBV28 and TRBJ1-5; TRBD1 aligns with 10 central bases. The sample in question was peripheral blood mononuclear cells (PBMCs), obtained before the second cycle of nivolumab. The CDR3 region: CASSWGTGGNQPQHF. The DNA is as follows: TGTGCCAGCAGTTGGGGGACAGGGGGCAATCAGCCCCAGCATTTT.